The clone carrying this TCR beta chain was detected once. The target antigen is unknown. The data originate from a study of CD8+ T cells in alopecia areata. About the research overall: Each of the treated patients was given oral tofacitinib, 5 to 10 mg twice daily, for moderate-to-severe alopecia areata. Study-wide findings and caveats: Alopecia totalis/universalis scalp especially showed more expanded CD8+ clones than normal scalp. Mice showed TCR sharing more clearly than patients did, possibly owing to HLA. The study also sequences resident alphabeta T cells of normal skin in scalp samples.

cDNA reverse transcribed from extracted RNA served as the sequencing template. Profiled with immunoSEQ multiplex PCR; TCRdb holds only in-frame clones, not every one. The data hold approximately 150,000 clones, with 75% to 90% observed a single time. The CDR3 length is 15 residues. V lost 0 bases and J lost 1; bases outside the gene matches: 1. In germline, CDR1 is MGHRA, CDR2 YSYEKL. Sample: CD8+ T cells sorted from blood, taken at week 0. This receptor was identified in a human donor with alopecia areata. The chain carries TRBV4-1 and TRBJ2-7; 9 nucleotides agree with TRBD1. CDR3 amino acids: CASSQEGQGSYEQYF. In DNA form, the CDR3 reads TGCGCCAGCAGCCAAGAAGGACAGGGGTCCTACGAGCAGTACTTC.